A selection of T cell receptor beta chains follows, all from one sample in a study of blood T cells in healthy people across ages. TCRdb reprocessed the 5' RACE reads with MiXCR, giving one entry per CDR3 protein. Seen here are over 600,000 distinct CDR3 sequences, 56% observed once, and the top ten hold around a quarter. Material for sequencing was blood. Receptors originate from a man aged 35-49 years in good health. The CDR3 runs from the conserved cysteine through the conserved F or W. D genes are given only for firm matches. For some rows the clone size is stated as once, few or many, or as a class when expanded; others skip it.

>TRBV28|-|-|TRBJ2-5
CASSLITTPGQETQYF
TGTGCCAGCAGTCTCATAACCACCCCGGGGCAAGAGACCCAGTACTTC
>TRBV5-1|TRBD1|-|TRBJ1-2
CASSTGTGGGDGYTF
TGCGCCAGCAGCACCGGGACAGGGGGCGGGGATGGCTACACCTTC
>TRBV6-2/TRBV6-3|-|-|TRBJ2-1
CASIKLGEVYNEQFF
TGTGCCAGCATTAAGTTGGGCGAAGTTTACAATGAGCAGTTCTTC
>TRBV29-1|-|-|TRBJ2-5
CSVARSSETQYF
TGCAGCGTTGCTCGGTCTTCAGAGACCCAGTACTTC
>TRBV20-1|-|-|TRBJ1-2
CSARDGGAPHYGYTF
TGCAGTGCTAGAGATGGGGGCGCCCCTCACTATGGCTACACCTTC
>TRBV28|-|-|TRBJ2-7
CASSSPGTYEQYF
TGTGCCAGCAGTTCGCCGGGGACCTATGAGCAGTACTTC
>TRBV7-2|-|-|TRBJ2-2
CASILQAGHTGELFF
TGTGCCAGCATCTTGCAAGCCGGGCACACCGGGGAGCTGTTTTTT
>TRBV15|TRBD2|-|TRBJ2-7
CATSNRRLAGVIYEQYF
TGTGCCACCAGCAATAGACGACTAGCGGGAGTAATTTACGAGCAGTACTTC
>TRBV6-5|-|-|TRBJ2-1
CASTRSGYPNEQFF
TGTGCCAGCACTAGATCGGGGTATCCCAATGAGCAGTTCTTC
>TRBV7-2|-|-|TRBJ2-1
CASSLHSDSYNEQFF
TGTGCCAGCAGCTTACACAGTGATTCCTACAATGAGCAGTTCTTC
>TRBV6-5|-|-|TRBJ2-7
CASSYSAGTYEQYF
TGTGCCAGCAGTTACTCGGCAGGAACCTACGAGCAGTACTTC
>TRBV12-3/TRBV12-4|TRBD2|-|TRBJ2-3
CASSRSSGSFQTTDTQYF
TGTGCCAGCAGTCGATCTAGCGGGTCATTCCAAACCACAGATACGCAGTATTTT
>TRBV2|-|-|TRBJ1-2
CASDRLGSLGGGGYTF
TGTGCCAGCGACCGACTGGGTAGTTTGGGGGGCGGCGGCTACACCTTC
>TRBV6-4|-|-|TRBJ2-3
CASSDSDRDTQYF
TGTGCCAGCAGTGACTCGGATAGAGATACGCAGTATTTT
>TRBV4-1|-|few|TRBJ2-4
CASSQGRLQYF
TGCGCCAGCAGCCAAGGTCGCTTACAGTACTTC
>TRBV2|-|-|TRBJ2-5
CASSPQGGEWETQYF
TGTGCCAGCAGTCCCCAAGGCGGGGAATGGGAGACCCAGTACTTC
>TRBV29-1|-|-|TRBJ1-1
CSVGGYANTEAFF
TGCAGCGTTGGAGGATACGCGAACACTGAAGCTTTCTTT
>TRBV14|-|-|TRBJ2-1
CASRPDGFNEQFF
TGTGCCAGCAGACCGGACGGATTTAATGAGCAGTTCTTC
>TRBV27|-|few|TRBJ2-1
CASSMAGPPNEQFF
TGTGCCAGCAGTATGGCGGGACCCCCGAATGAGCAGTTCTTC
>TRBV27|-|-|TRBJ2-1
CASSTTNTGPAYNEQFF
TGTGCCAGCAGCACTACCAACACAGGTCCCGCCTACAATGAGCAGTTCTTC
>TRBV10-2|-|-|TRBJ1-2
CASSDGQGFYGYTF
TGCGCCAGCAGTGATGGGCAGGGCTTCTATGGCTACACCTTC
>TRBV25-1|-|-|TRBJ1-6
CASSQAGRNSPLHF
TGTGCCAGCAGTCAGGCAGGCCGAAATTCACCCCTCCACTTT
>TRBV12-3/TRBV12-4|-|few|TRBJ2-3
CASSPDPSPLSQYF
TGTGCCAGCAGTCCGGACCCGAGCCCCCTTTCGCAGTATTTT
>TRBV20-1|-|-|TRBJ2-4
CSASDREDIQYF
TGCAGTGCTAGCGACAGGGAGGACATTCAGTACTTC
>TRBV7-9|TRBD1|-|TRBJ2-7
CASSHRGTGYEQYF
TGTGCCAGCAGCCACCGCGGGACAGGGTACGAGCAGTACTTC
>TRBV7-8|TRBD1|-|TRBJ2-6
CASSPDRALTF
TGTGCCAGCAGCCCAGACAGGGCCCTGACTTTC
>TRBV20-1|TRBD2|few|TRBJ2-7
CSARDLAGEHYEQYF
TGCAGTGCTAGAGATCTAGCGGGGGAACACTACGAGCAGTACTTC
>TRBV15|TRBD1|-|TRBJ2-7
CATSERTGGMDEQYF
TGTGCCACCAGCGAAAGGACAGGCGGAATGGACGAGCAGTACTTC
>TRBV20-1|-|-|TRBJ1-6
CSGQQGREALHF
TGCAGTGGGCAACAGGGACGAGAGGCCCTCCACTTT
>TRBV24-1|TRBD1|once|TRBJ2-2
CATSDYTGTGDGELFF
TGTGCCACCAGTGATTATACCGGGACAGGCGACGGGGAGCTGTTTTTT
>TRBV20-1|TRBD1|-|TRBJ2-1
CSARMGQGWDEQFF
TGCAGTGCCAGAATGGGACAGGGATGGGATGAGCAGTTCTTC
>TRBV7-2|-|-|TRBJ1-1
CASSLSTTAVGAFF
TGTGCCAGCAGCTTATCGACCACAGCGGTGGGGGCTTTCTTT
>TRBV20-1|TRBD2|-|TRBJ2-3
CSARVTSGGRTDTQYF
TGCAGTGCTAGAGTCACTAGCGGGGGAAGGACAGATACGCAGTATTTT
>TRBV7-2|-|few|TRBJ2-7
CASSLNGGPYEQYF
TGTGCCAGCAGCTTAAACGGTGGCCCCTACGAGCAGTACTTC
>TRBV14|-|-|TRBJ2-1
CASSQGGGGRKEQFF
TGTGCCAGCAGCCAAGGAGGGGGGGGGCGCAAGGAGCAGTTCTTC
>TRBV20-1|-|-|TRBJ2-7
CSAREPPGPEYF
TGCAGTGCTAGAGAACCACCGGGACCAGAGTACTTC
>TRBV4-2|-|-|TRBJ2-5
CASSQLGGAGSETQYF
TGTGCCAGCAGCCAACTGGGGGGGGCCGGGTCGGAGACCCAGTACTTC
>TRBV18|-|-|TRBJ2-3
CASSPPGRGRAGEDTQYF
TGTGCCAGCTCACCACCTGGCAGGGGAAGGGCAGGGGAAGATACGCAGTATTTT
>TRBV29-1|-|few|TRBJ2-7
CSVEFARRYEQYF
TGCAGCGTTGAATTTGCCAGAAGATACGAGCAGTACTTC
>TRBV29-1|-|few|TRBJ2-7
CSVEYPGSTYEQYF
TGCAGCGTTGAATACCCGGGCAGCACCTACGAGCAGTACTTC
>TRBV4-2|-|-|TRBJ1-6
CASSQDVGHPGSSYNSPLHF
TGTGCCAGCAGCCAAGATGTGGGGCACCCAGGGAGCTCCTATAATTCACCCCTCCACTTT
>TRBV9|TRBD2|once|TRBJ2-1
CASSVGLAVSYNEQFF
TGTGCCAGCAGCGTAGGACTAGCGGTCTCCTACAATGAGCAGTTCTTC
>TRBV4-3|-|few|TRBJ2-7
CASSQLFRATGEQYF
TGCGCCAGCAGCCAACTTTTCCGGGCCACCGGCGAGCAGTACTTC
>TRBV11-2|-|-|TRBJ2-5
CASSLERQEGSQETQYF
TGTGCCAGCAGCTTAGAGAGGCAGGAGGGGTCTCAAGAGACCCAGTACTTC
>TRBV5-1|TRBD2|-|TRBJ2-7
CASSPRTSGLDEQYF
TGCGCCAGCAGCCCACGGACTAGCGGGCTTGACGAGCAGTACTTC
>TRBV20-1|TRBD1|-|TRBJ1-4
CSARIHVPGQGNEKLFF
TGCAGTGCTAGAATCCATGTCCCGGGACAGGGTAATGAAAAACTGTTTTTT